The rows below give T cell receptor beta chains drawn from one sample of a study of T-cell reconstitution after alpha-beta-depleted transplantation in children. MiXCR, applied by TCRdb to the PCR reads, yields one record per CDR3 protein. Among approximately 300,000 distinct CDR3 sequences listed, around 9.1% were seen once. The starting material was PBMCs, obtained before TCRalphabeta/CD19-depleted stem cell transplant. The receptors come from a boy under two years old with acute myeloid leukemia, due to receive a stem cell transplant. Each CDR3 is given with its conserved first and last residue. The D gene is left open where the match is weak. Clone size appears in some rows only: once, few, many, or a class for an expanded clone.

d_call,j_call,v_call,clone_size,cdr3_nt,cdr3_aa
.,TRBJ1-5,TRBV28,many,TGTGCCAGCATGTCAGAACATACTAGCAATCAGCCCCAGCATTTT,CASMSEHTSNQPQHF
TRBD1,TRBJ1-2,TRBV12-3/TRBV12-4,many,TGTGCCAGCAGCGTGGGACAGTCCTACACCTTC,CASSVGQSYTF
.,TRBJ1-2,TRBV10-3,many,TGTGCCATCAGTGAGAACAGGGTCGACTATGGCTACACCTTC,CAISENRVDYGYTF
.,TRBJ2-1,TRBV5-1,many,TGCGCCAGCAGGCCGGCCGATTACAATGAGCAGTTCTTC,CASRPADYNEQFF
.,TRBJ2-4,TRBV12-3/TRBV12-4,many,TGTGCCAGCAGTCCCCGGGGGGCCAAAAACATTCAGTACTTC,CASSPRGAKNIQYF
TRBD2,TRBJ2-3,TRBV10-3,many,TGTGCCACCTACTCTAGCGGGAGCAAAGATACGCAGTATTTT,CATYSSGSKDTQYF
.,TRBJ1-1,TRBV6-5,many,TGTGCCAGCAGTTACGAGGGCTCGCGAATGGACACTGAAGCTTTCTTT,CASSYEGSRMDTEAFF
TRBD2,TRBJ2-3,TRBV11-2,few,TGTGCCAGCAGCCTCCCCGGGACTAGCGGGGGGGCCGGAACAGATACGCAGTATTTT,CASSLPGTSGGAGTDTQYF
.,TRBJ2-7,TRBV6-4,.,TGTGCCAGCAGTCACCGCCTTAACGAGCAGTACTTC,CASSHRLNEQYF
.,TRBJ1-5,TRBV20-1,many,TGCAGTGCAAGCTATCGGTTTAATCAGCCCCAGCATTTT,CSASYRFNQPQHF
.,TRBJ2-7,TRBV18,many,TGTGCCAGCTCACCACCTTACTCTTACGAGCAGTACTTC,CASSPPYSYEQYF
TRBD1,TRBJ1-1,TRBV7-2,many,TGTGCCAGCAGCTTAGCGGGACAGGGGGCGTCGAGGGGTATCACTGAAGCTTTCTTT,CASSLAGQGASRGITEAFF
TRBD2,TRBJ2-7,TRBV20-1,many,TGCAGTGCCGAAGCGGGAGGGGAGCCCGGCGAGCAGTACTTC,CSAEAGGEPGEQYF
.,TRBJ1-6,TRBV12-3/TRBV12-4,many,TGTGCCAGCAGTTTGGGCACCTATAATTCACCCCTCCACTTT,CASSLGTYNSPLHF